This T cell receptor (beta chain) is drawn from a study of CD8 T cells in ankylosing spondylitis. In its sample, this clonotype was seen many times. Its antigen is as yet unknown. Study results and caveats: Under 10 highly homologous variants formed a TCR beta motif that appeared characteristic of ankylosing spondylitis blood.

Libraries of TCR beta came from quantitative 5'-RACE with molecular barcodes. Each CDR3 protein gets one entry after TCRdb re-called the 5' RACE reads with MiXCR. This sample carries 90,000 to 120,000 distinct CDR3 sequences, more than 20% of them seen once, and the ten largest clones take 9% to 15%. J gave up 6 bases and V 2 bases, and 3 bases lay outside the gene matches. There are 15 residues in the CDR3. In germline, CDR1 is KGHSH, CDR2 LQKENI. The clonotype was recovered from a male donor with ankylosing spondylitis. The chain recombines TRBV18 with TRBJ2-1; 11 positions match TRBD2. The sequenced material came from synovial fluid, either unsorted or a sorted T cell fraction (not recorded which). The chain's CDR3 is CASSPVAGGANEQFF. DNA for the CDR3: TGTGCCAGCTCACCAGTAGCGGGAGGGGCCAATGAGCAGTTCTTC.